This TCR beta chain is from a study of cytomegalovirus exposure and HLA in healthy donors (dated by TCRdb to 2016 to 2017). A note on the overall study: According to a later analysis, one platform produced both the 100 to 150 validation repertoires and the 666 repertoires of the first cohort. The study aimed to test whether cataloging public T cell receptors could reveal signatures of past pathogen exposure. A separate validation cohort of approximately 120 different subjects was used in addition to the roughly 700-subject first cohort. To predict cytomegalovirus infection status, the study brought together high-throughput TCR immunosequencing, statistical association of individual TCRs with disease status, and machine learning. Points the paper makes about the study in general: In a later analysis, TCRs clustered in the first cohort were found to also tend to co-occur in the roughly 120 validation repertoires, with approximately 93% of cluster scores above 0. Three of the identified cytomegalovirus-associated TCR beta chains were confirmed in vitro to be specific for cytomegalovirus antigens. Across donors, most TCR sequences were observed very rarely, whereas some public TCRs were present in many individuals. In both the original and validation cohorts, the classifier was reported to diagnose cytomegalovirus status with high specificity and sensitivity. The study gave a list of about 160 TCR beta chains associated with cytomegalovirus. A later analysis had no HLA typing for the validation cohort, so co-occurrence there was scored across all 110 or so repertoires. According to the authors, the approach could potentially be generalized to other disease states and immunological phenotypes.

The donors were included in the validation cohort of some 120 subjects, a group kept apart from the roughly 680-subject first cohort. Compared with germline, V lacks 5 bases and J lacks 0 bases; bases without a gene match: 8. According to the germline V gene (reference sequence), CDR1 reads PRHDT and CDR2 reads FYEKMQ. The CDR3 goes from the cysteine to the phenylalanine over 16 residues. The DNA shown is the 48-base CDR3, in frame from base 1. Details on this clone: Its antigen has not been determined. No base qualities exist here, and no much larger clone lies one base off it.

Receptor libraries were prepared by the immunoSEQ multiplex PCR assay. The authors' analysis ran thus. A statistical classification framework was built to diagnose cytomegalovirus status from the catalog of TCR beta chain sequences. The table comes from immuneACCESS by way of TCRdb, which keeps in-frame sequences with V and J called. Part of the clones is missing from these tables; in studies checked, under half for an unresolved V gene and the rest for unknown reasons. V, J and clone size derive from that table, while D and trimming were established from the DNA sequence. This sample comprises about 63,000 clones, around 90% of them detected only once. Roughly 1.2% of the sample is held by the ten biggest clonotypes.

Sequencing was performed on PBMCs. This chain is built from TRBV13 and TRBJ1-1; 8 bases in the junction line up with TRBD1. This clonotype was sampled from a woman aged 18-29 years in good health and CMV-seronegative. In nucleotides, the sequence is TGTGCCAGCAGCGGGACAGGCGCTCAATTGAACACTGAAGCTTTCTTT. Its protein is CASSGTGAQLNTEAFF.